This TCR beta chain is drawn from a study of T-cell reconstitution after alpha-beta-depleted transplantation in children (dated by TCRdb to the mid-2010s). Study-level background: The study quantitatively tracked T-cell immune reconstitution after TCRalphabeta/CD19-depleted allogeneic hematopoietic cell transplantation in children using TCR repertoire profiling. Broad study findings and their caveats: The frequencies of hyperexpanded clones fell over the following months, and after one year, T-cell counts and TCRbeta diversity were mostly attributed to newly produced T cells. The high TCRbeta diversity at day 60 in some patients was ascribed to recipient T cells and intrathymic progenitors that had survived conditioning. Apparently early alphabetaT-cell count recovery about two months after transplant reportedly relied on only several hundred rapidly expanded clones derived from non-depleted graft cells.

According to the study, the label for this sample's treatment or condition signals: allogeneic hematopoietic cell transplantation with graft depleted of TCRalphabeta T cells and CD19 B cells. The children who served as transplant recipients had been given grafts of TCRalphabeta/CD19-depleted allogeneic hematopoietic cells. Worth noting for this clonotype: Its antigen is currently not known. There are no base qualities to consult, and no much larger clone falls within one base.

Libraries were prepared through PCR. TCRdb names Illumina HiSeq 2500 as the instrument used. TCR library preparation used molecular barcoding, with unique molecular identifiers applied to normalize quantification of the TCRbeta repertoire. TCRdb reran the public reads through fastp at Q25 and MiXCR, keeping productive beta chains. Rows merge per CDR3 protein into single entries with the most common DNA and genes. The sample table shows hundreds of thousands of distinct CDR3 sequences, and over 10% are seen once. The ten top clones hold 0.79% of the sample. Sequenced material: PBMCs, taken before TCRalphabeta/CD19-depleted stem cell transplant. The clonotype comes from a girl aged 2 to 9 with congenital amegakaryocytic thrombocytopenia, due to receive a stem cell transplant.

CDR3 reads: CASSLTRSTQYF. The DNA reads as follows: TGTGCCAGCAGCTTGACGAGGAGTACCCAGTACTTC. Here the chain combines TRBV11-2 and TRBJ2-5, with no D gene named confidently. V lost 3 bases and J lost 8 bases; the stretch between them is 10 bases long. The germline V gene specifies SGHAT as CDR1 and FQNNGV as CDR2. The CDR3 starts with the cysteine, ends with the phenylalanine, and has 12 residues. The retained sequence is limited to the CDR3, 36 bases, with the frame set at the first base.